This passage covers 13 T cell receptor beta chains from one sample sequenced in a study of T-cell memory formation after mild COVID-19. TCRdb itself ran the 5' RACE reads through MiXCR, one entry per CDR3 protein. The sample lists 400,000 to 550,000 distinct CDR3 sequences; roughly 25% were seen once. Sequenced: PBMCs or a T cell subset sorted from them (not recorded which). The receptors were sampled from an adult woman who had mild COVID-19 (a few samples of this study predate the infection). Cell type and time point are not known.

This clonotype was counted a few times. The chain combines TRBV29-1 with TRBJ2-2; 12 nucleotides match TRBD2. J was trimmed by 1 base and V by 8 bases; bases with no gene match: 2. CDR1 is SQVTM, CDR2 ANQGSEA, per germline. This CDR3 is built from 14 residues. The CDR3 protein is CSILAGGNTGELFF. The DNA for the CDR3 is TGCAGCATACTAGCGGGAGGGAACACCGGGGAGCTGTTTTTT.

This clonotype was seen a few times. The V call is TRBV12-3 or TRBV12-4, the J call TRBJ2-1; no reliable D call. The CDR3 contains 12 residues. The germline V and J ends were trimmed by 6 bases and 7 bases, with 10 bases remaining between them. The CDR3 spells CASSFFLNEQFF. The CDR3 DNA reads TGTGCCAGCAGCTTTTTCCTTAATGAGCAGTTCTTC.

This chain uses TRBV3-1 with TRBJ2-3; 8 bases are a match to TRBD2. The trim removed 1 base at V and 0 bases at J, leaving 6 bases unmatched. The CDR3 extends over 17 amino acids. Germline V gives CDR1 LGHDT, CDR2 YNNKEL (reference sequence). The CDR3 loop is CASSQGRRLASTDTQYF. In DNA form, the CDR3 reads TGTGCCAGCAGCCAAGGAAGAAGACTAGCGAGCACAGATACGCAGTATTTT.

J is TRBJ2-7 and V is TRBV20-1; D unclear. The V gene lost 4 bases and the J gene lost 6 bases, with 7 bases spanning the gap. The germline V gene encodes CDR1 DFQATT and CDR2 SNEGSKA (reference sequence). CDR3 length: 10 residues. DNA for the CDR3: TGCAGTGCTACTACGGGCGAGCAGTACTTC. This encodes CSATTGEQYF.

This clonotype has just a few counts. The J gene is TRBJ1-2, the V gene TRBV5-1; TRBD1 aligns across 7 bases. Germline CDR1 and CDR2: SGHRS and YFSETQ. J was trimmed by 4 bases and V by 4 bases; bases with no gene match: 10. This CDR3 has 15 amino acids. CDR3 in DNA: TGCGCCAGCAGCGCCCTGGAACAGGGGATCTATGGCTACACCTTC. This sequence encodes CASSALEQGIYGYTF. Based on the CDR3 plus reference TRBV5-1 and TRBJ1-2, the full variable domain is KAGVTQTPRYLIKTRGQQVTLSCSPISGHRSVSWYQQTPGQGLQFLFEYFSETQRNKGNFPGRFSGRQFSNSRSEMNVSTLELGDSALYLCASSALEQGIYGYTFGSGTRLTVV.

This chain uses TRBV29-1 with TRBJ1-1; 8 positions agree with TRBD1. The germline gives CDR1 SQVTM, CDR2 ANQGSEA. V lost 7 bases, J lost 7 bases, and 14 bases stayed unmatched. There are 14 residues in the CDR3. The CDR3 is CSARTGTIVSEAFF. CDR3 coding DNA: TGCAGCGCTCGGACAGGGACGATTGTCAGTGAAGCTTTCTTT.

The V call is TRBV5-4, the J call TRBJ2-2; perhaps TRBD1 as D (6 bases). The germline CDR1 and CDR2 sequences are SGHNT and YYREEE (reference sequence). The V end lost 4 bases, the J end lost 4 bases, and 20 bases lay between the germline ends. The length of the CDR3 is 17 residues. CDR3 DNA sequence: TGTGCCAGCAGCATTTGGTCCCGGGACAAGCCCACCGGGGAGCTGTTTTTT. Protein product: CASSIWSRDKPTGELFF.

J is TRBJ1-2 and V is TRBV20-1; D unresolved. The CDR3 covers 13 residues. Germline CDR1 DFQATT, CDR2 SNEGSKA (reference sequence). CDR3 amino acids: CSMVELANYGYTF. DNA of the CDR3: TGCAGCATGGTTGAGCTCGCTAACTATGGCTACACCTTC.

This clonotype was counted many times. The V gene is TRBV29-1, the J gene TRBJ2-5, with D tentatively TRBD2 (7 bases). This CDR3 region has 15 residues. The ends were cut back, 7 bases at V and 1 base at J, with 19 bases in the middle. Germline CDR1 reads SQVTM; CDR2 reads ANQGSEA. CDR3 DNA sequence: TGCAGCGCAAAGGGGGGGGCAAAAGGCCAAGAGACCCAGTACTTC. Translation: CSAKGGAKGQETQYF.

The CDR3 DNA is TGTGCCAGCAGCCCCCCCGGGGCACCGGAGACCCAGTACTTC. Its translation: CASSPPGAPETQYF. The chain joins TRBV12-3 or TRBV12-4 to TRBJ2-5; D may be TRBD1 or TRBD2 (5 bases each). There are 14 residues in the CDR3. The V and J ends lost 6 bases and 5 bases respectively, with 16 bases between them.

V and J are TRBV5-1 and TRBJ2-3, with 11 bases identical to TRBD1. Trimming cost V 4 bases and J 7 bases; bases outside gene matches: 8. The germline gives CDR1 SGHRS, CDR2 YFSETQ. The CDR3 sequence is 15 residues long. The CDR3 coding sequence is TGCGCCAGCAGCCGGACAGGGGGCCAGGACTATACGCAGTATTTT. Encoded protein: CASSRTGGQDYTQYF.

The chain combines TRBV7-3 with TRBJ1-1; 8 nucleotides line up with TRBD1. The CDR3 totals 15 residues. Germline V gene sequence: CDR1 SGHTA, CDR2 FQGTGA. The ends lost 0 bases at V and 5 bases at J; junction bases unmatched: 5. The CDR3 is CASSLTGQGPTEAFF. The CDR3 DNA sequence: TGTGCCAGCAGCTTAACCGGACAGGGCCCGACTGAAGCTTTCTTT.

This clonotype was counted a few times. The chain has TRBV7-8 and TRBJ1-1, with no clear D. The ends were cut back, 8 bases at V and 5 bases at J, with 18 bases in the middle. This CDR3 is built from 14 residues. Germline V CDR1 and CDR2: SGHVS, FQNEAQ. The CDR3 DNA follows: TGTGCCAGCGGAACCAACCAGCTCCGGACTGAAGCTTTCTTT. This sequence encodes CASGTNQLRTEAFF. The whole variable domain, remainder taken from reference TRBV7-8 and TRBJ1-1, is GAGVSQSPRYKVAKRGQDVALRCDPISGHVSLFWYQQALGQGPEFLTYFQNEAQLDKSGLPSDRFFAERPEGSVSTLKIQRTQQEDSAVYLCASGTNQLRTEAFFGQGTRLTVV.